A single T cell receptor (beta chain) is shown here with its context. The target antigen is unknown. The CDR3 extends over 14 amino acids. Trimming shortened V by 6 bases and J by 0 bases, and 9 bases separated the two germline ends. Germline CDR1 and CDR2: MNHNS and SASEGT. The data were obtained in a study of shared clonotypes between healthy human individuals. Using immunoSEQ multiplex PCR, the repertoire was profiled, and TCRdb retains in-frame clones only, with some absent. The data show more than 1 million clones, with about 84% seen just once and around 0.47% held by the top ten. Study outcomes and limitations: Non-shared clonotypes had lower generation probabilities than clonotypes shared by all four sorted-subset donors. Blood alone was sampled, and tissue repertoires likely differ.

The chain employs TRBV6-1 and TRBJ1-5, with a tentative D call TRBD1 (5 bases). The TCR originated in a man aged 18 to 35 in good health. Some clones in this sample may be carry-over from other donors' samples. Sequenced: memory CD4+ T cells from PBMCs. This sample's subset: CD45RA-negative fraction. The CDR3 DNA follows: TGTGCCAGCAGATTAACAGGTAGCAATCAGCCCCAGCATTTT. Residues: CASRLTGSNQPQHF.